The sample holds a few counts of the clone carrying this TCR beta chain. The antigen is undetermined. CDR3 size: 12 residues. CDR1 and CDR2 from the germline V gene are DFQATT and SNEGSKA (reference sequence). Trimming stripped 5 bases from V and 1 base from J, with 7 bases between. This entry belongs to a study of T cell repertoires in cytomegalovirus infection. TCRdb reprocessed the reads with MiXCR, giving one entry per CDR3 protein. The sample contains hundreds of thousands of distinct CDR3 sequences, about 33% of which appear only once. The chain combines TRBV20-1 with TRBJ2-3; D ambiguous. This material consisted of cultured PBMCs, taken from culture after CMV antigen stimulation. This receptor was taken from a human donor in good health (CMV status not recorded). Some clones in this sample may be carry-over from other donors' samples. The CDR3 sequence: CSAPSGTDTQYF. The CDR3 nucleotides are TGCAGTGCTCCCAGCGGCACAGATACGCAGTATTTT.